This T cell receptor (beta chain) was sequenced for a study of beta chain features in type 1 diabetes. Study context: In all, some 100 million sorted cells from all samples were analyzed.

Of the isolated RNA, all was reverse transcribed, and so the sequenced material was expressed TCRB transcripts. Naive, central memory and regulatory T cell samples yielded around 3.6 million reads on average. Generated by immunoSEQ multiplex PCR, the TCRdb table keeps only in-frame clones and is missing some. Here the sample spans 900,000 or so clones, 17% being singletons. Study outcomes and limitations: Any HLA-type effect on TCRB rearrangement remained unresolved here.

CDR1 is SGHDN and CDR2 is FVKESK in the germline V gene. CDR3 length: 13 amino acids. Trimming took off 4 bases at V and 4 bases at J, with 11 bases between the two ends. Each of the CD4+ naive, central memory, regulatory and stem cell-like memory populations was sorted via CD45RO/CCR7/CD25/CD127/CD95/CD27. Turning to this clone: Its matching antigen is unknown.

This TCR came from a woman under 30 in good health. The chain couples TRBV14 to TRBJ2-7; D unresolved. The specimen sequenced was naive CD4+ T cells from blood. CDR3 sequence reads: CASSRLQYYEQYF. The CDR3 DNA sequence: TGTGCCAGCAGCCGCCTACAGTATTACGAGCAGTACTTC.